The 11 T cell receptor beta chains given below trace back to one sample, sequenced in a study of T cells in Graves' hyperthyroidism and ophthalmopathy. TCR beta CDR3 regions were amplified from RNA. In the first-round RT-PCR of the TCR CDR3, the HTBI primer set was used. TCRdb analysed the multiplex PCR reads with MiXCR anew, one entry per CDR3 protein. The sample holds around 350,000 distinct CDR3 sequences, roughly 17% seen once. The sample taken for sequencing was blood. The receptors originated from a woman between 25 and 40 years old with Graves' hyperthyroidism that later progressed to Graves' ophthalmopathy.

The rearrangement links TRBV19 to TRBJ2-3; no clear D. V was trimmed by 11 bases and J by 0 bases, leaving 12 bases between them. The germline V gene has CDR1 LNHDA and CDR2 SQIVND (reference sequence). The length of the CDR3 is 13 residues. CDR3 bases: TGTGCCTCAGCGATCCCTAGCACAGATACGCAGTATTTT. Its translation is CASAIPSTDTQYF.

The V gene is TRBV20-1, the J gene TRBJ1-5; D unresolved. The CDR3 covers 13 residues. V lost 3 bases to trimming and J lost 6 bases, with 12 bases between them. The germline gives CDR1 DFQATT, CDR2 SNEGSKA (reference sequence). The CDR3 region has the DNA TGCAGTGCTAGCGAAGGGTTAAGTCAGCCCCAGCATTTT. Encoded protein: CSASEGLSQPQHF.

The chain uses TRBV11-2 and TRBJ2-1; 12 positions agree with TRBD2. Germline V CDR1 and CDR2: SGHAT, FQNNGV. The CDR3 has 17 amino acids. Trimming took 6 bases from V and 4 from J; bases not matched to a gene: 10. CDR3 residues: CASSRLTSGSEYNEQFF. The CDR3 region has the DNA TGTGCCAGCAGTCGCCTGACTAGCGGGAGTGAGTACAATGAGCAGTTCTTC.

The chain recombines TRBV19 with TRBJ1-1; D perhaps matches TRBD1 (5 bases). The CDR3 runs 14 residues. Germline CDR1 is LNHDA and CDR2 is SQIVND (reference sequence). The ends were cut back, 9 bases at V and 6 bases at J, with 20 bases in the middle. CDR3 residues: CASHGPGGEPEAFF. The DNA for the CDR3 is TGTGCCAGCCATGGTCCCGGGGGGGAGCCTGAAGCTTTCTTT.

CDR3 sequence reads: CASSLWGKDSYNEQFF. The CDR3 region has the DNA TGTGCCAGCAGCTTATGGGGGAAGGACTCCTACAATGAGCAGTTCTTC. The chain is built from TRBV7-6 and TRBJ2-1; D tentatively fits TRBD1 or TRBD2 (5 bases each). This CDR3 has 16 residues. Trimming stripped 2 bases from V and 0 bases from J, with 11 bases between. Germline V gives CDR1 SGHVS, CDR2 FNYEAQ.

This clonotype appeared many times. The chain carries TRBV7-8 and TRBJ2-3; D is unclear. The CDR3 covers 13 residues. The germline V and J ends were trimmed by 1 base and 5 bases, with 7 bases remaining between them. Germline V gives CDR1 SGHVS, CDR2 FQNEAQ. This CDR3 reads CASSLEAQDTQYF. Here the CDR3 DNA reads TGTGCCAGCAGCTTAGAGGCCCAAGATACGCAGTATTTT. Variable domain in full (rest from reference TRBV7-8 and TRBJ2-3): GAGVSQSPRYKVAKRGQDVALRCDPISGHVSLFWYQQALGQGPEFLTYFQNEAQLDKSGLPSDRFFAERPEGSVSTLKIQRTQQEDSAVYLCASSLEAQDTQYFGPGTRLTVL.

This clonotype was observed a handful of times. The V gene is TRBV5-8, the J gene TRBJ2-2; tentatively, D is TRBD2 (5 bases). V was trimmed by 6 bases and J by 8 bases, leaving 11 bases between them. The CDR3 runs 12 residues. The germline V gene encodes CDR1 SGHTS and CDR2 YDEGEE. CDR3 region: CASKLRGGELFF. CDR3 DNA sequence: TGTGCCAGCAAGCTACGGGGAGGGGAGCTGTTTTTT.

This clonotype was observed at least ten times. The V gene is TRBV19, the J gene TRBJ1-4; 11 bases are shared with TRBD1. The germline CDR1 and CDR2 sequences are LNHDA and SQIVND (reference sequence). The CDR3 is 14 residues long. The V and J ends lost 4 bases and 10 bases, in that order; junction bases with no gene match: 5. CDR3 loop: CASSTDRGPRKLFF. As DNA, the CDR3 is TGTGCCAGTAGTACGGACAGGGGGCCGAGAAAACTGTTTTTT.

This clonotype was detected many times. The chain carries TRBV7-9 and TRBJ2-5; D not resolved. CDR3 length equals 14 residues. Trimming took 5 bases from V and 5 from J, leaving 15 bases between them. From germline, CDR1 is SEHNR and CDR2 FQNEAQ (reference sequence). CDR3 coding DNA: TGTGCCAGCAGCCCGACCCAAGAAGCGGAGACCCAGTACTTC. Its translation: CASSPTQEAETQYF.

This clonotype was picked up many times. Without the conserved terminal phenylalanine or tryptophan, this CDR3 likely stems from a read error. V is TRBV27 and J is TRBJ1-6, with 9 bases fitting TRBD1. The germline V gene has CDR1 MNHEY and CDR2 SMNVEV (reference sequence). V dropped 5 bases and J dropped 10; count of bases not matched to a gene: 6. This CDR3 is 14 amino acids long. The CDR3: CASSPGTGRSPLHL. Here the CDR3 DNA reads TGTGCCAGCAGTCCCGGGACAGGGAGATCACCCCTCCACCTT.

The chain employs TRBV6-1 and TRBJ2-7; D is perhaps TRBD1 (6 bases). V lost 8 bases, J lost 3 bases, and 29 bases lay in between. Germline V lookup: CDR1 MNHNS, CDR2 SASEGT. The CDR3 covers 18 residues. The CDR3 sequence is CASLDGSESPDRDYEQYF. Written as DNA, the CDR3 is TGTGCCAGCTTAGACGGGTCCGAGAGCCCGGACAGAGACTACGAGCAGTACTTC.